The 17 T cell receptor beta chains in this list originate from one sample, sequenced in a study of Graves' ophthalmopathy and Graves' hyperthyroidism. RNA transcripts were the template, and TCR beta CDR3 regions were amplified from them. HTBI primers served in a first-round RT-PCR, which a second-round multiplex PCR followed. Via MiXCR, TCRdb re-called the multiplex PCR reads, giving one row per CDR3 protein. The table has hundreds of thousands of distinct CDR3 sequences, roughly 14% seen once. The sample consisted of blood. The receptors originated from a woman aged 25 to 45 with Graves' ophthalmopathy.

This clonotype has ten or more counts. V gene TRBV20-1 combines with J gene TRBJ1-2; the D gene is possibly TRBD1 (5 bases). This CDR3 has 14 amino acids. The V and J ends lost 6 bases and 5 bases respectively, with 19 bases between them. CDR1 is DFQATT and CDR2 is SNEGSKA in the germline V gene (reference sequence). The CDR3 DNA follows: TGCAGTGCAAAAGGTTGGGACGGATCTTATGGCTACACCTTC. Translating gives CSAKGWDGSYGYTF.

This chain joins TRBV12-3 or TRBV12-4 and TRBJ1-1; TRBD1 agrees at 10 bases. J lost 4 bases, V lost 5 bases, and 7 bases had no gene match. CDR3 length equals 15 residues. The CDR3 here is CASSTPGQGSTEAFF. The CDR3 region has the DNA TGTGCCAGCAGTACCCCGGGACAGGGGTCCACTGAAGCTTTCTTT.

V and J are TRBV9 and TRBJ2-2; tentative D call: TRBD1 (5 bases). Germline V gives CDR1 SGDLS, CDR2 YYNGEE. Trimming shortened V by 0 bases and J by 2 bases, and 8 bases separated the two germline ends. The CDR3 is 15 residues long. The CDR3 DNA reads TGTGCCAGCAGCGTAGCTCAGGGCAACACCGGGGAGCTGTTTTTT. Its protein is CASSVAQGNTGELFF.

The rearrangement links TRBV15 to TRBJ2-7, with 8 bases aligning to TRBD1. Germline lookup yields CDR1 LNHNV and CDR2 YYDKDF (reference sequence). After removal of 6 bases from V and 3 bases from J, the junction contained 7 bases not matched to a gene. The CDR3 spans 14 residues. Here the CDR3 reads CATSPTTGGYEQYF. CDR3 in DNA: TGTGCCACCAGTCCAACAACAGGGGGCTACGAGCAGTACTTC.

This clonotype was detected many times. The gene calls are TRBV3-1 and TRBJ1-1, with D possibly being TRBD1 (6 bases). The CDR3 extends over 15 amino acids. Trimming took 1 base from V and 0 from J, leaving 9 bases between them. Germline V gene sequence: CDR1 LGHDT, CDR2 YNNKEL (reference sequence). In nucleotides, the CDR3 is TGTGCCAGCAGCCAAGGATACAGGGTGAACACTGAAGCTTTCTTT. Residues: CASSQGYRVNTEAFF.

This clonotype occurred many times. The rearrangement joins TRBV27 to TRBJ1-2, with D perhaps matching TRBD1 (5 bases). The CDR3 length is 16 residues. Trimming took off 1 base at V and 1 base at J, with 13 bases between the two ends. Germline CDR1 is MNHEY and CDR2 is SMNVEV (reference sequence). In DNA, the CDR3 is TGTGCCAGCAGTTTATATGGGGACGGATTTAACTATGGCTACACCTTC. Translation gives CASSLYGDGFNYGYTF.

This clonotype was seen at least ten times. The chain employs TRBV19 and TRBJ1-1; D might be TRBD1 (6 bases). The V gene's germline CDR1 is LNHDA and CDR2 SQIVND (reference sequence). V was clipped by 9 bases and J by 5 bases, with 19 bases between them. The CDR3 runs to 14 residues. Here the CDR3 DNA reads TGTGCCAGCGCTACAGGGTCTGCGGAGACTGAAGCTTTCTTT. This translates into CASATGSAETEAFF.

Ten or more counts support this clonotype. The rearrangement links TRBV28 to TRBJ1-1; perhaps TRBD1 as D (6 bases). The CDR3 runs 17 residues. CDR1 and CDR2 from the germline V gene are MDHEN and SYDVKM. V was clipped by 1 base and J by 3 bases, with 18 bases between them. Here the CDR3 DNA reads TGTGCCAGCAGTTTATATACGTCTAGGGGGTCGGACACTGAAGCTTTCTTT. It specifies CASSLYTSRGSDTEAFF.

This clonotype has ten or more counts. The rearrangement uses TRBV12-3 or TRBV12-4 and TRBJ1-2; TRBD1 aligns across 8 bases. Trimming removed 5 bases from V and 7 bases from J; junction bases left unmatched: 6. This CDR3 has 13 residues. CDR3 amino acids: CASSEGDRSGYTF. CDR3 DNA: TGTGCCAGCAGTGAAGGGGACAGGTCTGGCTACACCTTC.

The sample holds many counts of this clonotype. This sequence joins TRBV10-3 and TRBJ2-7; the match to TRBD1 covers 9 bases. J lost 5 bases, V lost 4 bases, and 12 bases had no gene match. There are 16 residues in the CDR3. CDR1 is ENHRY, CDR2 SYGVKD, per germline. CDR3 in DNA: TGTGCCATCAGTGCCGTCACGGACAGGGGAAAGGACGAGCAGTACTTC. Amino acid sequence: CAISAVTDRGKDEQYF.

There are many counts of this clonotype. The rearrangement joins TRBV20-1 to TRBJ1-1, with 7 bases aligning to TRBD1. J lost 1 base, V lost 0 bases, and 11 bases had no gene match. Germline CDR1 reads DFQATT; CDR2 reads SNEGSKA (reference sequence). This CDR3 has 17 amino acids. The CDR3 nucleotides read TGCAGTGCTAGAGATCAGGGGGGAGGGGATTGGAACACTGAAGCTTTCTTT. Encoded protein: CSARDQGGGDWNTEAFF.

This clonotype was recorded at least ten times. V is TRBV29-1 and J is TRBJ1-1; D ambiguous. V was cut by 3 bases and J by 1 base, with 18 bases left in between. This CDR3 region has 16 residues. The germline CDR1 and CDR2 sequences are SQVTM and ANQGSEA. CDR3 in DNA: TGCAGCGTTGAGAGGTTGAAAACTCCCTCGAACACTGAAGCTTTCTTT. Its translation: CSVERLKTPSNTEAFF.

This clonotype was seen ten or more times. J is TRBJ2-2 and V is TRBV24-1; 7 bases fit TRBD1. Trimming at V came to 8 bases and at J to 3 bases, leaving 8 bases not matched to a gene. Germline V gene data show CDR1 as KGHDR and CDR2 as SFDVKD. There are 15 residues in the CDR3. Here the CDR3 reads CATNSGTVDTGELFF. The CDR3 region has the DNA TGTGCCACCAACTCCGGGACAGTAGACACCGGGGAGCTGTTTTTT.

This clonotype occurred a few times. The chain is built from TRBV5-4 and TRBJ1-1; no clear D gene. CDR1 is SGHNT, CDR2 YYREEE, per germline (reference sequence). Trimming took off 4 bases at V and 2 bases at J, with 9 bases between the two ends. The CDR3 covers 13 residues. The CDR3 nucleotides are TGTGCCAGCAGCCGAAGGGTAAACACTGAAGCTTTCTTT. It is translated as CASSRRVNTEAFF.

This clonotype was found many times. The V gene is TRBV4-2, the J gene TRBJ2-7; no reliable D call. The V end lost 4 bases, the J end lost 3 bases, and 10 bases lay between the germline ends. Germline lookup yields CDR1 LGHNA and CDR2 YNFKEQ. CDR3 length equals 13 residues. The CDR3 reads CASSPSRNYEQYF. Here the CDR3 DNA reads TGTGCCAGCAGCCCTTCGAGGAACTACGAGCAGTACTTC.

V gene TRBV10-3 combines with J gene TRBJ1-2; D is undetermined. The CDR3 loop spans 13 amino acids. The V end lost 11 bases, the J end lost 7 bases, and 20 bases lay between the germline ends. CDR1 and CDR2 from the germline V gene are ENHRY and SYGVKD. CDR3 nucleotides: TGTGCCGTCGACGGGCGGACTTCGGTTGGCTACACCTTC. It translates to CAVDGRTSVGYTF.

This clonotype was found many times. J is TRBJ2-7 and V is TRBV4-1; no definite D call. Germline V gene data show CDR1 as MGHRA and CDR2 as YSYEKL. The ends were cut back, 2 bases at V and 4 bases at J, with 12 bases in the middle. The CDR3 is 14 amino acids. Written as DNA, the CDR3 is TGCGCCAGCAGCCAACTCGCAAGGAGTTACGAGCAGTACTTC. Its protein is CASSQLARSYEQYF.